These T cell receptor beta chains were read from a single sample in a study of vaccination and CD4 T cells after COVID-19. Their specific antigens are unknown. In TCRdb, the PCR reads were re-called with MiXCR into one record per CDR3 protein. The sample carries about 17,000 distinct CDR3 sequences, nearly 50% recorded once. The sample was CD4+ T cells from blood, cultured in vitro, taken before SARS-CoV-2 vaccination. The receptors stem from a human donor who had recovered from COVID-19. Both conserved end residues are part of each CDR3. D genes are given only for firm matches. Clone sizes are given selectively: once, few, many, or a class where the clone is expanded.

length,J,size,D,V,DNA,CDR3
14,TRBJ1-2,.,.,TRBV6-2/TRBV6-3,TGTGCCAGCAGTCCCGATGAGACATCCTATGGCTACACCTTC,CASSPDETSYGYTF
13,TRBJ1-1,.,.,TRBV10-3,TGTGCCACCATACAGGTAGAGAACACTGAAGCTTTCTTT,CATIQVENTEAFF
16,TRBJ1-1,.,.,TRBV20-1,TGCAGTGCTAGACGCCTCTTTGGCAGGGGGAACACTGAAGCTTTCTTT,CSARRLFGRGNTEAFF
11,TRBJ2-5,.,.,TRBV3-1,TGTGCCAGCAGCCAAGGGGAGACCCAGTACTTC,CASSQGETQYF
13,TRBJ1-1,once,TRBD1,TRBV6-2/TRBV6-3,TGTGCCAGCCGGTACAGGGGGCGCGCTGAAGCTTTCTTT,CASRYRGRAEAFF
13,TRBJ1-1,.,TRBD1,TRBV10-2,TGCGCCAGCAGTGACAGGGGGATCACTGAAGCTTTCTTT,CASSDRGITEAFF
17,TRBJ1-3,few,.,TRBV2,TGTGCCAGCAGTGAAGCGCCTGGCACTCTGAGCGGAAACACCATATATTTT,CASSEAPGTLSGNTIYF
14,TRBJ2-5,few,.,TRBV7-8,TGTGCCAGCAGTTATTACGGGGGCCGGGAGACCCAGTACTTC,CASSYYGGRETQYF
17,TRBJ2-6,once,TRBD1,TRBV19,TGTGCCAGTAAATGGCGGACAGGGGTCTCTGGGGCCAACGTCCTGACTTTC,CASKWRTGVSGANVLTF
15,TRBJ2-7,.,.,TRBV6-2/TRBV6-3,TGTGCCAGCAGTCCGGCCTCGGGACTCCCCTACGAGCAGTACTTC,CASSPASGLPYEQYF
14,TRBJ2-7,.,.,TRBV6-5,TGTGCCAGCAGTTACTCTGAGTTCTCCTACGAGCAGTACTTC,CASSYSEFSYEQYF
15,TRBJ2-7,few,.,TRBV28,TGTGCCAGCAGTTTATTCATGGGGGCAACCTACGAGCAGTACTTC,CASSLFMGATYEQYF
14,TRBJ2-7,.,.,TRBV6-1,TGTGCCAGCAGGGGTCTGCGGGACTCCTACGAGCAGTACTTC,CASRGLRDSYEQYF
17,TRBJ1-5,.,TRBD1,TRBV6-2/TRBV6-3,TGTGCCAGCAGTTACGTGAAGGGGGCCCATAGCAATCAGCCCCAGCATTTT,CASSYVKGAHSNQPQHF
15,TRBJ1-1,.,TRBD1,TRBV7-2,TGTGCCAGCAGCCCAGGGGGGTGGGGGGGGACTGAAGCTTTCTTT,CASSPGGWGGTEAFF
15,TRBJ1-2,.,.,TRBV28,TGTGCCACCCAGGTTCCCGGGGACCCCCCAGGTGGCTACACCTTC,CATQVPGDPPGGYTF
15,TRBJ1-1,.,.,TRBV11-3,TGTGCCAGCAGCTTATTCCCCACCTCGGACACTGAAGCTTTCTTT,CASSLFPTSDTEAFF
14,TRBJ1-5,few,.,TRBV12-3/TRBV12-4,TGTGCCAGCACAGGGATACTTGGCAATCAGCCCCAGCATTTT,CASTGILGNQPQHF